This T cell receptor (beta chain) came from a study of Ad26.COV2.S vaccination and SARS-CoV-2 variants. The treatment is: some 20 received Ad26.COV2.S at low or high dose, single or two shots; several received placebo; per-sample allocation not given. Sample collection was performed on day 63 after the first vaccine or placebo injection. The administered vaccine (an Ad26 vector) expressed Wuhan-strain SARS-CoV-2 spike. Findings and limits, study-wide: Marked by substantial breadth, spike-specific CD8+ and CD4+ T cell responses were reportedly seen after vaccination. There was a possibility that the TCR breadth and depth analyses underestimated total T cell responses. Spike-specific TCR breadth ran higher among vaccine recipients than placebo recipients.

The CDR3 sequence is 16 residues long. The germline V gene has CDR1 MDHEN and CDR2 SYDVKM. Trimming pared 6 bases from V and 10 bases from J, leaving 25 bases between. Regarding this clone: What it binds is unknown.

Assay: immunoSEQ multiplex PCR; the TCRdb copy retains only in-frame clones and omits some. The sample includes 450,000 to 550,000 clones, 80% to 90% of them seen just once. The chain uses TRBV28 and TRBJ2-1, with D possibly called TRBD1 or TRBD2 (5 bases each). The sequence was collected from a person aged 18 to 65 who received the Ad26.COV2.S COVID-19 vaccine or a placebo. Source: peripheral blood, taken in a trial of Ad26.COV2.S vaccine versus placebo. The CDR3 DNA sequence: TGTGCCAGCAGCGTTCCCCTCGGGGCCGGTTGGGCCGAGCAGTTCTTC. Translation gives CASSVPLGAGWAEQFF.